What follows are 27 T cell receptor beta chains derived from one specimen sequenced in a study of cytomegalovirus exposure and HLA in healthy donors. With 60 Vbeta and 13 Jbeta primers, the PCR was carried out. Profiled with immunoSEQ multiplex PCR; TCRdb holds only in-frame clones, not every one. Seen here are 100,000 to 120,000 clones, around 73% observed once, and the top ten hold approximately 1.2%. Input material: PBMCs. The source of these receptors is a man under 40 in good health and CMV-seronegative.

The rearrangement joins TRBV7-2 to TRBJ2-5, with 8 bases that match TRBD1. Per germline, CDR1 SGHTA and CDR2 FQGNSA. The CDR3 covers 17 residues. The junction had 14 bases not matched to a gene; V was cut back by 6 bases and J by 2 bases. The CDR3 sequence is CASRFTGGFGVQETQYF. In DNA form, the CDR3 reads TGTGCCAGCAGATTTACAGGGGGATTCGGCGTACAAGAGACCCAGTACTTC.

The chain employs TRBV9 and TRBJ1-2, with D possibly being TRBD1 (6 bases). Trimming removed 2 bases from V and 4 bases from J, with 18 bases in between. This CDR3 region has 16 residues. Germline loops: CDR1 SGDLS, CDR2 YYNGEE. The CDR3, as DNA: TGTGCCAGCAGCGTGGGGGCGGGGGACATGATCTATGGCTACACCTTC. Translation: CASSVGAGDMIYGYTF.

V usage is TRBV27 and J usage is TRBJ2-4; D is perhaps TRBD1 (6 bases). V lost 5 bases and J lost 4, with 15 bases in between. Germline V gives CDR1 MNHEY, CDR2 SMNVEV (reference sequence). This CDR3 is 15 amino acids long. In DNA, the CDR3 is TGTGCCAGCAGTCGGGACACCGGAATTAAAAACATTCAGTACTTC. Its protein product is CASSRDTGIKNIQYF.

The genes are TRBV10-3 and TRBJ2-3, with 9 bases aligning to TRBD1. Germline V CDR1 and CDR2: ENHRY, SYGVKD. The V segment lost 4 bases and the J segment 1 base; nucleotides outside the gene matches: 3. This CDR3 region has 15 residues. The CDR3 sequence is CAISGTGAGTDTQYF. CDR3 bases: TGTGCCATCAGTGGGACAGGGGCCGGCACAGATACGCAGTATTTT.

The chain carries TRBV7-9 and TRBJ1-5; TRBD1 agrees at 8 bases. V dropped 4 bases and J dropped 0; count of bases not matched to a gene: 5. The germline V gene encodes CDR1 SEHNR and CDR2 FQNEAQ (reference sequence). CDR3 size: 16 residues. CDR3 sequence (DNA): TGTGCCAGCAGCTCTGGGACAGGTGATAGCAATCAGCCCCAGCATTTT. Translated: CASSSGTGDSNQPQHF.

The V gene is TRBV7-9, the J gene TRBJ2-2; D not resolved. CDR1 and CDR2 (germline): SEHNR, FQNEAQ (reference sequence). The V end lost 2 bases, the J end lost 4 bases, and 8 bases lay between the germline ends. This CDR3 spans 14 amino acids. CDR3 sequence: CASSLMQATGELFF. DNA of the CDR3: TGTGCCAGCAGCTTAATGCAGGCCACCGGGGAGCTGTTTTTT.

This clone was counted between two and nine times. V and J are TRBV6-5 and TRBJ2-3; 12 nucleotides match TRBD2. Trimming cost V 8 bases and J 3 bases; bases outside gene matches: 6. The CDR3 runs to 15 residues. Germline assignment: CDR1 MNHEY and CDR2 SVGAGI. The DNA of the CDR3 is TGTGCCAGCCGCCCCCTAGCGGGGGGGACAGATACGCAGTATTTT. Its translation is CASRPLAGGTDTQYF.

V and J are TRBV5-4 and TRBJ2-5; no reliable D call. The J call is in doubt because the DNA end fits TRBJ2-7 better. The V gene's germline CDR1 is SGHNT and CDR2 YYREEE (reference sequence). CDR3 size: 15 residues. The CDR3 DNA follows: TGTGCCAGCAGCTTCATGATCCGGAGCTCCTACGAGCAGTACTTC. This translates into CASSFMIRSSYEQYF.

The chain links TRBV5-8 to TRBJ2-5, with TRBD1 matching 8 bases. The J call is doubtful: the DNA matches TRBJ2-7 better. Germline V gives CDR1 SGHTS, CDR2 YDEGEE. The CDR3 length is 15 residues. CDR3 in DNA: TGTGCCAGCAGCTATACAGGGGGGATTACCTACGAGCAGTACTTC. It yields the protein CASSYTGGITYEQYF.

V is TRBV7-8 and J is TRBJ2-1; 10 bases fit TRBD2. After removal of 5 bases from V and 8 bases from J, the junction contained 9 bases not matched to a gene. Germline values: CDR1 SGHVS, CDR2 FQNEAQ. The CDR3 runs 15 residues. The CDR3 DNA is TGTGCCAGCAGCCCAAGTCCTAGCGGGAGCGATGAGCAGTTCTTC. This sequence encodes CASSPSPSGSDEQFF. Complete variable domain (other parts from reference TRBV7-8 and TRBJ2-1): GAGVSQSPRYKVAKRGQDVALRCDPISGHVSLFWYQQALGQGPEFLTYFQNEAQLDKSGLPSDRFFAERPEGSVSTLKIQRTQQEDSAVYLCASSPSPSGSDEQFFGPGTRLTVL.

The chain uses TRBV15 and TRBJ1-4; D is ambiguous. CDR3 size: 12 residues. Trimming took 1 base from V and 8 from J, leaving 5 bases between them. CDR1 LNHNV and CDR2 YYDKDF come from the germline V gene (reference sequence). CDR3 DNA sequence: TGTGCCACCAGCAGAGTGGCAGAAAAACTGTTTTTT. This encodes CATSRVAEKLFF.

The rearrangement uses TRBV4-3 and TRBJ2-2; tentatively, D is TRBD1 (5 bases). The V and J ends lost 0 bases and 1 base respectively, with 18 bases between them. Germline CDR1 is LGHNA and CDR2 is YSLEER. This CDR3 contains 19 residues. CDR3 nucleotide sequence: TGCGCCAGCAGCCAAGATTTGACAGAGGATGGGGAGAACACCGGGGAGCTGTTTTTT. This codes for CASSQDLTEDGENTGELFF.

CDR3 nucleotides: TGTGCCAGCAGCTTAGAATGGGGAGTTACAAGCTCCTACAATGAGCAGTTCTTC. This gives the protein CASSLEWGVTSSYNEQFF. The chain recombines TRBV11-2 with TRBJ2-1; D is possibly TRBD2 (5 bases). Germline V gene lookup returns CDR1 SGHAT and CDR2 FQNNGV. This CDR3 spans 18 amino acids. V dropped 0 bases and J dropped 0 bases, with 15 bases sitting between them.

The V and J genes are TRBV19 and TRBJ2-3; possible D gene TRBD1, 5 bases. CDR1 is LNHDA and CDR2 is SQIVND in the germline V gene (reference sequence). The ends were cut back, 7 bases at V and 0 bases at J, with 11 bases in the middle. CDR3 length: 14 amino acids. The CDR3 loop reads CASTQTASTDTQYF. CDR3 in DNA: TGTGCCAGTACTCAGACAGCGAGCACAGATACGCAGTATTTT.

The chain employs TRBV4-1 and TRBJ1-2, with D possibly TRBD1 on 5 matching bases. CDR1 is MGHRA, CDR2 YSYEKL, per germline. This CDR3 is 17 amino acids long. V shed 3 bases and J shed 7 bases, with 24 bases lying between them. In DNA form, the CDR3 reads TGCGCCAGCAGCCAGAATGAGGCAGGGTTAAGACCGGGTGGCTACACCTTC. Its protein product is CASSQNEAGLRPGGYTF.

This chain uses TRBV7-9 with TRBJ2-5, with 7 nucleotides matching TRBD1. V lost 5 bases, J lost 5 bases, and 5 bases stayed unmatched. This CDR3 comprises 13 residues. CDR1 and CDR2 from the germline V gene are SEHNR and FQNEAQ (reference sequence). CDR3 protein: CASSIRGSETQYF. In nucleotides, the CDR3 is TGTGCCAGCAGCATCAGGGGGTCGGAGACCCAGTACTTC.

This clone was found once. The rearrangement links TRBV29-1 to TRBJ1-5; tentative D call: TRBD1 (5 bases). The germline CDR1 and CDR2 sequences are SQVTM and ANQGSEA. The CDR3 covers 15 residues. V was pared by 3 bases and J by 2 bases, with 14 bases between. The CDR3 DNA follows: TGCAGCGTTGAGGAAGGGGCCTCGGGCAATCAGCCCCAGCATTTT. Amino acid sequence: CSVEEGASGNQPQHF.

The CDR3 DNA sequence: TGCGCCAGCAGTGATGGGGACAGGAGCTACGAGCAGTACTTC. Its protein product is CASSDGDRSYEQYF. This sequence joins TRBV10-1 and TRBJ2-7; 8 bases agree with TRBD1. CDR3 length: 14 amino acids. With V trimmed by 3 bases and J by 3 bases, 4 bases remained unmatched. Germline-derived CDR1 and CDR2 are WNHNN and SYGVQD (reference sequence).

J is TRBJ2-5 and V is TRBV10-3, with D perhaps TRBD1 (5 bases). This CDR3 contains 12 residues. Germline CDR1 is ENHRY and CDR2 is SYGVKD. The V end was cut by 3 bases, the J end by 5 bases, with 7 bases between. The CDR3 DNA reads TGTGCCATCAGTGACAGGGTTGAGACCCAGTACTTC. As protein: CAISDRVETQYF.

V and J are TRBV6-1 and TRBJ1-2; no firm D call. CDR3 length: 15 residues. Germline V gene data show CDR1 as MNHNS and CDR2 as SASEGT. With 2 bases removed from V and 5 bases from J, the gap between germline ends came to 15 bases. CDR3 DNA: TGTGCCAGCAGTGAATCCCCGACATTTGGGTATGGCTACACCTTC. It codes for CASSESPTFGYGYTF.

This sequence joins TRBV9 and TRBJ2-1, with 8 bases aligning to TRBD2. CDR1 and CDR2 (germline): SGDLS, YYNGEE. V lost 0 bases, J lost 9 bases, and 8 bases stayed unmatched. There are 15 residues in the CDR3. CDR3 DNA: TGTGCCAGCAGCGTAGTGGTCGGGGGGGCCATTGAGCAGTTCTTC. Translated: CASSVVVGGAIEQFF.

The chain couples TRBV7-8 to TRBJ1-1; 8 bases map to TRBD1. Germline trimming cut 4 bases from V and 6 bases from J; bases unmatched to any gene: 10. Germline CDR1 SGHVS, CDR2 FQNEAQ. This CDR3 comprises 15 residues. The CDR3 DNA reads TGTGCCAGCAGCTCCCCCCAGGGGGCTCGCGCTGAAGCTTTCTTT. Its translation is CASSSPQGARAEAFF.

V and J are TRBV15 and TRBJ2-7, with 8 bases aligning to TRBD2. V shed 1 base and J 2 bases; nucleotides not matched to a gene: 7. This CDR3 region has 16 residues. The germline gives CDR1 LNHNV, CDR2 YYDKDF (reference sequence). The CDR3 DNA follows: TGTGCCACCAGCAGAGGCGAGCGGGAGTCAGCCTACGAGCAGTACTTC. Translation gives CATSRGERESAYEQYF.

V is TRBV28 and J is TRBJ2-7, with unresolved D. This CDR3 region has 12 residues. Germline lookup yields CDR1 MDHEN and CDR2 SYDVKM. With 3 bases removed from V and 7 bases from J, the gap between germline ends came to 10 bases. CDR3 DNA: TGTGCCAGCAGTTTTTCCCTCCGTGAGCAGTACTTC. Amino acids: CASSFSLREQYF. Full variable domain (remainder filled in from reference TRBV28 and TRBJ2-7): DVKVTQSSRYLVKRTGEKVFLECVQDMDHENMFWYRQDPGLGLRLIYFSYDVKMKEKGDIPEGYSVSREKKERFSLILESASTNQTSMYLCASSFSLREQYFGPGTRLTVT.

The rearrangement links TRBV27 to TRBJ2-7; a possible D gene is TRBD1 (6 bases). V was cut by 3 bases and J by 2 bases, with 8 bases left in between. Germline V CDR1 and CDR2: MNHEY, SMNVEV (reference sequence). The CDR3 runs 13 residues. DNA for the CDR3: TGTGCCAGCAGTTTGGGACATACCTACGAGCAGTACTTC. It specifies CASSLGHTYEQYF.

This clone has only one observation. The chain joins TRBV19 to TRBJ2-4; D gene uncertain. CDR1 is LNHDA and CDR2 is SQIVND in the germline V gene (reference sequence). Trimming left V 4 bases short and J 9 bases short, with 10 bases between. The CDR3 covers 12 residues. CDR3 in DNA: TGTGCCAGTAGTAAGCCCTTAAGCATTCAGTACTTC. Translating it yields CASSKPLSIQYF. Full variable domain (rest looked up from reference TRBV19 and TRBJ2-4): DGGITQSPKYLFRKEGQNVTLSCEQNLNHDAMYWYRQDPGQGLRLIYYSQIVNDFQKGDIAEGYSVSREKKESFPLTVTSAQKNPTAFYLCASSKPLSIQYFGAGTRLSVL.

The J gene is TRBJ2-3, the V gene TRBV5-1; D gene unclear. The V and J ends lost 2 bases and 1 base respectively, with 17 bases between them. The CDR3 loop spans 17 amino acids. Germline CDR1 and CDR2: SGHRS and YFSETQ. This CDR3 is CASSFGSWAVGTDTQYF. As DNA, the CDR3 is TGCGCCAGCAGCTTCGGCAGTTGGGCTGTTGGCACAGATACGCAGTATTTT. The entire variable domain, with the rest obtained from reference TRBV5-1 and TRBJ2-3, is as follows: KAGVTQTPRYLIKTRGQQVTLSCSPISGHRSVSWYQQTPGQGLQFLFEYFSETQRNKGNFPGRFSGRQFSNSRSEMNVSTLELGDSALYLCASSFGSWAVGTDTQYFGPGTRLTVL.